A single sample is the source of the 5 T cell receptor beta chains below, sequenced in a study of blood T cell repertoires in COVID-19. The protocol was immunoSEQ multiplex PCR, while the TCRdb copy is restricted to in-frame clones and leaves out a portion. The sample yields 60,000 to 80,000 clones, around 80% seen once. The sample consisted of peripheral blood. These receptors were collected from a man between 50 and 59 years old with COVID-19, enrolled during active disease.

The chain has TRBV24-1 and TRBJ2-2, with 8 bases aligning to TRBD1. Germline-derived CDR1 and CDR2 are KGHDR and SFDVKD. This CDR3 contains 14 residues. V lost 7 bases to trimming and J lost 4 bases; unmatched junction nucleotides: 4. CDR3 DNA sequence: TGTGCCACCAGGCAGGGGGCGGGCACCGGGGAGCTGTTTTTT. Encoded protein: CATRQGAGTGELFF.

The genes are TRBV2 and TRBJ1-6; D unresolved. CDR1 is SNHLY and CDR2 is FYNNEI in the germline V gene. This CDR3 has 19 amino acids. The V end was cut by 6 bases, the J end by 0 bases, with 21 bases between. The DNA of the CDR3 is TGTGCCAGCAGGAACCTCTTTGGCAGCGGTAGCTCCTATAATTCACCCCTCCACTTT. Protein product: CASRNLFGSGSSYNSPLHF.

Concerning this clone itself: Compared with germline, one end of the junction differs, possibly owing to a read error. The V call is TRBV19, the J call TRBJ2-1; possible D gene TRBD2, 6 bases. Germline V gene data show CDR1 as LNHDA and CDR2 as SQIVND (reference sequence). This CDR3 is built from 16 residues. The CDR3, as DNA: TGTGCCAGTAGTTCGCAGACTAGGGGCTCCTTCAATGAGCAGTTCTTC. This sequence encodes CASSSQTRGSFNEQFF.

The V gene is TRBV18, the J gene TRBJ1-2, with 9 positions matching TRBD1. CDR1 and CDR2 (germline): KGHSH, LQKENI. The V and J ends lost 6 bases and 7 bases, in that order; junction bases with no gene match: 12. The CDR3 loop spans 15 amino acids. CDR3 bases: TGTGCCAGCTCCCCCCCGACCGGGACAGGGTTTGGCTACACCTTC. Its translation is CASSPPTGTGFGYTF.

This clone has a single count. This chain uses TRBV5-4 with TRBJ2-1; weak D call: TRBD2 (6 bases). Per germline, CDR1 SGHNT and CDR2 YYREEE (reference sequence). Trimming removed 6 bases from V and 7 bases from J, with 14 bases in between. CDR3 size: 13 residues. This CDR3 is CASIGGARNEQFF. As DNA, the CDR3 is TGTGCCAGCATCGGCGGGGCCCGGAATGAGCAGTTCTTC. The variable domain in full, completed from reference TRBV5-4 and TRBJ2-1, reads ETGVTQSPTHLIKTRGQQVTLRCSSQSGHNTVSWYQQALGQGPQFIFQYYREEENGRGNFPPRFSGLQFPNYSSELNVNALELDDSALYLCASIGGARNEQFFGPGTRLTVL.